This T cell receptor beta chain was retrieved from a study of blood T cell repertoires in COVID-19 (TCRdb year 2020). For context, the study as a whole: Samples from collaborators originated in the United States, Italy and Spain and spanned both the acute and convalescent phases of COVID-19. The material from the prospective study consisted of cDNA or gDNA derived from T cells, B-cell-depleted T cells, or PBMCs. The dataset comprised deeply sampled blood TCRbeta repertoires from subjects exposed to, actively infected with, or recovered from COVID-19. A freely available public database, intended as a resource for researchers studying the immune response to SARS-CoV-2, is where the repertoires were released. The samples were drawn from two sources: the first 160 participants of the ongoing ImmuneRACE study, and fewer than 1,500 subjects contributed by 6 global collaborators. The sample metadata nearly always contained a de-identified subject ID, COVID-19 status, age in years and sex. Where available, HLA class I and class II types were obtained from metadata supplied by the sample provider rather than from assay-based typing. General conclusions and limits of the study: The amount of clinical and demographic metadata varied by source and participant and was provided uncurated.

V ends up 6 bases short and J 6 bases short, with an unmatched junction base count of 4. CDR1 and CDR2, per the germline V gene (reference sequence), are LGHDT and YNNKEL. Inclusive of the bounding cysteine and phenylalanine, the CDR3 is 13 residues long. Only the CDR3 part of the read is kept: 39 bases, read in frame from the first base. TCRbeta CDR3 regions were amplified from genomic DNA using the immunoSEQ Assay, a bias-controlled multiplex PCR. Per the authors' processing: Nucleated cell counts per sample were estimated from amplification of reference gene primers within the assay. To quantify the absolute abundance of each unique TCRbeta CDR3 rearrangement, sequence reads were collapsed and filtered. For each sample, productive Simpson clonality was calculated as the square root of Simpson's diversity index across productive rearrangements. As stored in TCRdb, this immuneACCESS dataset retains in-frame rearrangements with V and J assigned. A fraction of the clones does not appear; measured against another copy, unresolved V genes explain less than half of the discrepancy, and the remainder lacks a known reason. D and trimming come from the DNA, and the V and J calls and clone size come from that table. Recorded for this sample are under 250,000 clones; nearly 90% of them occurred a single time. Of the sample, approximately 11% falls within the top ten clones.

Enrolling through a virtual design, the prospective study's participants ranged in age from roughly 18 to 95 years and lived across more than 20 United States geographic areas. In the prospective study, cohorts were assigned on the basis of participant-reported clinical history obtained from a screening survey and a study questionnaire. ImmuneRACE Cohort 3 recovered participants were defined by two consecutive negative NP/OP PCR tests, healthcare professional clearance, or symptom resolution. In the prospective study, whole blood, serum and a nasopharyngeal or oropharyngeal swab were collected from each participant by mobile phlebotomists. Participants in the prospective study had the option to provide additional blood draws and questionnaires over an approximately 2-month period. Before DNA extraction, prospective study blood samples were shipped either frozen or at room temperature. As regards this clone: Its antigen remains undetermined. No base-level quality is on record; no much larger clone is a single base apart.

The source of this sequence is a young man who had recovered from COVID-19. The chain is assembled from TRBV3-1 (or the pseudogene TRBV3-2) and TRBJ2-2, and 7 bases in between align with TRBD1. The specimen was PBMCs or T cells enriched from blood (not recorded which). The sequenced DNA is TGTGCCAGCAGAAGGCAGGGGGCCGGGGAGCTGTTTTTT. It translates as CASRRQGAGELFF.